This is a list of T cell receptor beta chains from one sample in a study of glioma-infiltrating T cells. One entry per CDR3 protein results from TCRdb running MiXCR on the multiplex PCR reads. The sample records about 130,000 distinct CDR3 sequences, roughly 24% being singletons. The sample comprised glioma tissue, nonneoplastic brain tissue, or PBMCs (not recorded which). The origin of the receptors is a human donor with low-grade glioma or glioblastoma, undergoing nonglioma brain surgery, or in good health (not recorded which). Each CDR3 is given with its conserved first and last residue. Fields, in order: V gene, clone size, J gene, D gene, CDR3 protein, CDR3 DNA. The D gene is left open where the match is weak. Only part of the rows carry a size: once, few, many, or a class if the clone is expanded.

V: TRBV7-2; size: many; J: TRBJ2-7; D: .; CDR3: CASSFNRPSEQYF; DNA: TGTGCCAGCAGCTTTAATAGACCCTCCGAGCAGTACTTC
V: TRBV29-1; size: few; J: TRBJ2-7; D: TRBD1; CDR3: CSVLKLRDRGYEQYF; DNA: TGCAGCGTTTTGAAACTCCGGGACAGGGGTTACGAGCAGTACTTC
V: TRBV10-3; size: many; J: TRBJ2-5; D: TRBD1; CDR3: CAIRDSKNQETQYF; DNA: TGTGCCATCCGGGACAGTAAAAACCAAGAGACCCAGTACTTC
V: TRBV12-3/TRBV12-4; size: few; J: TRBJ1-5; D: .; CDR3: CASRQQDDSNQPQHF; DNA: TGTGCCAGCAGACAACAGGATGATAGCAATCAGCCCCAGCATTTT
V: TRBV7-2; size: many; J: TRBJ1-2; D: TRBD1; CDR3: CASSFASDRVNYGYTF; DNA: TGTGCCAGCAGCTTCGCTTCGGACAGGGTTAACTATGGCTACACCTTC
V: TRBV12-3/TRBV12-4; size: few; J: TRBJ2-5; D: .; CDR3: CASSLALIKETQYF; DNA: TGTGCCAGCAGTTTAGCCCTGATAAAAGAGACCCAGTACTTC
V: TRBV7-9; size: many; J: TRBJ1-2; D: .; CDR3: CASTHLRGGRENYGYTF; DNA: TGTGCCAGCACCCACCTTCGGGGGGGCAGGGAGAACTATGGCTACACCTTC
V: TRBV28; size: many; J: TRBJ1-2; D: .; CDR3: CASSRAGIYTF; DNA: TGTGCCAGCAGCCGTGCCGGGATCTACACCTTC
V: TRBV5-4; size: .; J: TRBJ1-1; D: .; CDR3: CASSLGENGAEAFF; DNA: TGTGCCAGCAGCTTGGGCGAGAATGGAGCCGAAGCTTTCTTT
V: TRBV4-3; size: few; J: TRBJ2-3; D: .; CDR3: CASSQDYRQLAVDAQYF; DNA: TGCGCCAGCAGCCAAGATTATCGGCAGTTAGCCGTGGATGCGCAGTATTTT
V: TRBV7-6; size: many; J: TRBJ2-1; D: .; CDR3: CASSLAGLYTYNEQFF; DNA: TGTGCCAGCAGCTTAGCGGGACTCTATACTTACAATGAGCAGTTCTTC
V: TRBV28; size: .; J: TRBJ2-3; D: .; CDR3: CASGFAGAPQYF; DNA: TGTGCCAGCGGTTTCGCCGGCGCCCCGCAGTATTTT
V: TRBV20-1; size: many; J: TRBJ2-7; D: TRBD2; CDR3: CSALAGHSYEQYF; DNA: TGCAGTGCCCTAGCGGGGCACTCCTACGAGCAGTACTTC
V: TRBV12-3/TRBV12-4; size: many; J: TRBJ2-6; D: .; CDR3: CASSLREPPGANVLTF; DNA: TGTGCCAGCAGTTTACGGGAACCCCCTGGGGCCAACGTCCTGACTTTC
V: TRBV12-3/TRBV12-4; size: .; J: TRBJ2-1; D: .; CDR3: CASTLYGGGDNEQFF; DNA: TGTGCCAGCACCCTTTACGGAGGAGGGGACAATGAGCAGTTCTTC
V: TRBV28; size: many; J: TRBJ2-6; D: .; CDR3: CASSFMPGRESSGGANVLTF; DNA: TGTGCCAGCAGTTTTATGCCGGGCAGGGAATCTTCAGGTGGGGCCAACGTCCTGACTTTC
V: TRBV24-1; size: many; J: TRBJ1-2; D: TRBD1; CDR3: CATSDTTGALDGYTF; DNA: TGTGCCACCAGTGATACCACAGGGGCTTTGGATGGCTACACCTTC
V: TRBV20-1; size: many; J: TRBJ1-1; D: .; CDR3: CSAIIGGARRTEAFF; DNA: TGCAGTGCTATTATAGGGGGGGCGAGGAGGACTGAAGCTTTCTTT
V: TRBV29-1; size: many; J: TRBJ2-1; D: .; CDR3: CSVAGNEQFF; DNA: TGCAGCGTTGCCGGGAATGAGCAGTTCTTC
V: TRBV9; size: .; J: TRBJ2-5; D: .; CDR3: CASSVGNPRQGTQYF; DNA: TGTGCCAGCAGCGTAGGAAACCCGCGTCAGGGGACCCAGTACTTC
V: TRBV19; size: many; J: TRBJ2-1; D: .; CDR3: CASRPLSATWGEQFF; DNA: TGTGCCAGTAGACCTCTCAGTGCTACCTGGGGTGAGCAGTTCTTC
V: TRBV6-1; size: .; J: TRBJ2-7; D: .; CDR3: CAGSCLISGRREQYF; DNA: TGTGCCGGCAGTTGCCTAATAAGCGGGCGGAGAGAGCAGTACTTC
V: TRBV2; size: .; J: TRBJ2-5; D: TRBD1; CDR3: CASSEGGQGMGTQYF; DNA: TGTGCCAGCAGTGAAGGGGGACAGGGGATGGGGACCCAGTACTTC
V: TRBV10-3; size: .; J: TRBJ2-7; D: TRBD1; CDR3: CAICESTGSEQYF; DNA: TGTGCCATCTGTGAGTCGACAGGGTCCGAGCAGTACTTC
V: TRBV6-1; size: many; J: TRBJ2-5; D: TRBD2; CDR3: CASRQTSGRQETQYF; DNA: TGTGCCAGCAGGCAGACTAGCGGGCGACAAGAGACCCAGTACTTC
V: TRBV20-1; size: many; J: TRBJ2-3; D: TRBD2; CDR3: CSARKPSGIGTDTQYF; DNA: TGCAGTGCCAGGAAACCTAGCGGGATTGGTACAGATACGCAGTATTTT
V: TRBV7-2; size: many; J: TRBJ2-5; D: TRBD1; CDR3: CASSLDGPGQIKETQYF; DNA: TGTGCCAGCAGCTTAGACGGACCGGGACAGATAAAAGAGACCCAGTACTTC
V: TRBV12-3/TRBV12-4; size: .; J: TRBJ2-7; D: TRBD1; CDR3: CASSRHDRGTYEQYF; DNA: TGTGCCAGCAGTCGCCACGACAGGGGGACCTACGAGCAGTACTTC
V: TRBV7-9; size: many; J: TRBJ2-2; D: TRBD1; CDR3: CASSLGPGGHTGELFF; DNA: TGTGCCAGCAGCTTAGGACCAGGGGGCCACACCGGGGAGCTGTTTTTT
V: TRBV7-2; size: many; J: TRBJ1-1; D: .; CDR3: CASSPLGLMNTEAFF; DNA: TGTGCCAGCAGCCCGCTCGGACTGATGAACACTGAAGCTTTCTTT
V: TRBV20-1; size: many; J: TRBJ2-4; D: TRBD1; CDR3: CSAKTQGAVAKNIQYF; DNA: TGCAGTGCGAAGACACAGGGGGCGGTTGCCAAAAACATTCAGTACTTC
V: TRBV6-1; size: many; J: TRBJ2-1; D: .; CDR3: CASSARNVQAGYNEQFF; DNA: TGTGCCAGCAGTGCCCGGAATGTACAGGCCGGCTACAATGAGCAGTTCTTC
V: TRBV2; size: .; J: TRBJ2-5; D: TRBD1; CDR3: CARGTGPETRYF; DNA: TGTGCCAGGGGGACAGGGCCAGAGACCCGGTACTTC
V: TRBV20-1; size: many; J: TRBJ1-5; D: .; CDR3: CSAREVPHQPQHF; DNA: TGCAGTGCTAGAGAAGTCCCCCATCAGCCCCAGCATTTT
V: TRBV12-3/TRBV12-4; size: few; J: TRBJ2-7; D: .; CDR3: CASSPRERTEQYF; DNA: TGTGCCAGCAGCCCTAGGGAGAGAACCGAGCAGTACTTC
V: TRBV19; size: many; J: TRBJ1-1; D: .; CDR3: CASSPRTNTEAFF; DNA: TGTGCCAGCAGCCCCAGGACTAACACTGAAGCTTTCTTT
V: TRBV5-1; size: .; J: TRBJ2-7; D: TRBD1; CDR3: CASSLETPHERGLNEQYF; DNA: TGCGCCAGCAGCTTGGAAACCCCTCATGAGAGGGGGCTAAACGAGCAGTACTTC
V: TRBV7-9; size: many; J: TRBJ2-3; D: TRBD2; CDR3: CASSEGLAGLTDTQYF; DNA: TGTGCCAGCAGCGAAGGACTAGCGGGGCTCACAGATACGCAGTATTTT
V: TRBV4-2; size: many; J: TRBJ2-3; D: TRBD2; CDR3: CASSQEGLAFRSTDTQYF; DNA: TGTGCCAGCAGCCAAGAGGGACTAGCTTTTCGGTCCACAGATACGCAGTATTTT
V: TRBV7-9; size: many; J: TRBJ2-1; D: TRBD1; CDR3: CASSILLTGEEQFF; DNA: TGTGCCAGCAGCATACTGTTGACAGGGGAAGAGCAGTTCTTC
V: TRBV29-1; size: many; J: TRBJ2-7; D: .; CDR3: CSIGTYSSYEQYF; DNA: TGCAGCATCGGGACGTATAGCTCCTACGAGCAGTACTTC
V: TRBV19; size: few; J: TRBJ1-1; D: TRBD1; CDR3: CASSIGDRGTEAFF; DNA: TGTGCCAGTAGTATCGGGGACAGGGGGACTGAAGCTTTCTTT
V: TRBV25-1; size: many; J: TRBJ1-1; D: .; CDR3: CASSEFRGGGSRWDTEAFF; DNA: TGTGCCAGCAGTGAATTCCGGGGGGGGGGCTCTCGATGGGACACTGAAGCTTTCTTT
V: TRBV6-1; size: many; J: TRBJ2-5; D: .; CDR3: CASTRARQETQYF; DNA: TGTGCCAGCACCAGGGCCCGACAAGAGACCCAGTACTTC
V: TRBV19; size: .; J: TRBJ1-4; D: TRBD1; CDR3: CASSTPPGQGREKLFF; DNA: TGTGCCAGTAGTACCCCCCCGGGACAGGGACGTGAAAAACTGTTTTTT
V: TRBV7-2; size: many; J: TRBJ2-3; D: .; CDR3: CASRAARTATDTQYF; DNA: TGTGCCAGCAGGGCTGCTCGGACAGCCACAGATACGCAGTATTTT
V: TRBV2; size: .; J: TRBJ2-6; D: TRBD1; CDR3: CASSGTGAGASVLTF; DNA: TGTGCCAGCAGCGGCACAGGGGCTGGGGCCAGCGTCCTGACTTTC
V: TRBV6-1; size: many; J: TRBJ2-7; D: TRBD1; CDR3: CASSRGQGKDEQYF; DNA: TGTGCCAGCAGTAGGGGACAGGGTAAAGACGAGCAGTACTTC
V: TRBV28; size: many; J: TRBJ1-5; D: .; CDR3: CASSLTVISNQPQHF; DNA: TGTGCCAGCAGTTTGACAGTGATTAGCAATCAGCCCCAGCATTTT
V: TRBV20-1; size: many; J: TRBJ2-7; D: .; CDR3: CSAKGGSGAPYEQYF; DNA: TGCAGTGCTAAGGGGGGGAGCGGGGCCCCCTACGAGCAGTACTTC